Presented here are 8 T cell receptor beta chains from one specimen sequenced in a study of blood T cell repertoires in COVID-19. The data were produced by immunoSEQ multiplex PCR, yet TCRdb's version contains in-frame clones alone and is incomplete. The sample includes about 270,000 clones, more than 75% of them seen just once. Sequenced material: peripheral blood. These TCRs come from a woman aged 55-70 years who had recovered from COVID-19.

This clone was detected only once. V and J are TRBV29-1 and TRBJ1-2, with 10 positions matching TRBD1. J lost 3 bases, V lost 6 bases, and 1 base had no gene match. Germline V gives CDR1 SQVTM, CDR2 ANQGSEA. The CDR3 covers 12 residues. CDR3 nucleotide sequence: TGCAGCGTGGACAGGGGGGACTATGGCTACACCTTC. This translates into CSVDRGDYGYTF. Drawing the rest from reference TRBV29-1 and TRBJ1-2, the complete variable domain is SAVISQKPSRDICQRGTSLTIQCQVDSQVTMMFWYRQQPGQSLTLIATANQGSEATYESGFVIDKFPISRPNLTFSTLTVSNMSPEDSSIYLCSVDRGDYGYTFGSGTRLTVV.

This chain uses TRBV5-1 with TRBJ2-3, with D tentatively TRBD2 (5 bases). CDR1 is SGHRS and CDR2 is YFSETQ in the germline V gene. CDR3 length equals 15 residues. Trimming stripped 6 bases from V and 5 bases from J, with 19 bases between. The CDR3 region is CASTILRGLEDTQYF. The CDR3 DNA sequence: TGCGCCAGCACCATCCTACGGGGTTTAGAAGATACGCAGTATTTT.

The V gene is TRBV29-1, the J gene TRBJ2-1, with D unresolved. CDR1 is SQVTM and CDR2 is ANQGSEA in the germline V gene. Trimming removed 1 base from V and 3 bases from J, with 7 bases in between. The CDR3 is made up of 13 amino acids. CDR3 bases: TGCAGCGTTGAAGTCGCAGGCTACAATGAGCAGTTCTTC. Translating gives CSVEVAGYNEQFF.

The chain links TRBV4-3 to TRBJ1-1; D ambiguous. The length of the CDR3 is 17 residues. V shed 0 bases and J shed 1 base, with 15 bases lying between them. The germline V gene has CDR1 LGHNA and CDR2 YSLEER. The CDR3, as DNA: TGCGCCAGCAGCCAAGATGGGAGGCAACCCACGAACACTGAAGCTTTCTTT. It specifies CASSQDGRQPTNTEAFF.

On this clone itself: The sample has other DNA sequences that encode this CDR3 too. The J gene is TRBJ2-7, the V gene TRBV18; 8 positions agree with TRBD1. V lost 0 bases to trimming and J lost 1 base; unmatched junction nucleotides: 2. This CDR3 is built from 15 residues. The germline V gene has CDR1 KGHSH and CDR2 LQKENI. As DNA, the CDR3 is TGTGCCAGCTCACCACCTACAGGGGGATCCTACGAGCAGTACTTC. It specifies CASSPPTGGSYEQYF.

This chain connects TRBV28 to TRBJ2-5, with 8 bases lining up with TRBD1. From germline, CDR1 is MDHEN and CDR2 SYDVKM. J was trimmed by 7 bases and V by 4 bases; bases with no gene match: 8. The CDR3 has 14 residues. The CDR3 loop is CASSWGQVARTQYF. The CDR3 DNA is TGTGCCAGCAGTTGGGGACAGGTGGCCAGGACCCAGTACTTC.

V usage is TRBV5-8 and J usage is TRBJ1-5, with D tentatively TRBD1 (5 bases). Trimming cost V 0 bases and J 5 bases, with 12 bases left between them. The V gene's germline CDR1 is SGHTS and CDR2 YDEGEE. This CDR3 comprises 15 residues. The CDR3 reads CASSLGQGGYQPQHF. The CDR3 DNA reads TGTGCCAGCAGCTTGGGTCAGGGAGGGTATCAGCCCCAGCATTTT.

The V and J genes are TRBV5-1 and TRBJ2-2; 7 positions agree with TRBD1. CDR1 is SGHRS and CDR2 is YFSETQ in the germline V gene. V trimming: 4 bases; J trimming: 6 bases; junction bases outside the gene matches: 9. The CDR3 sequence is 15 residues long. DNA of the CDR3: TGCGCCAGCAGCCTACACCGACAGGGTTCCGGGGAGCTGTTTTTT. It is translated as CASSLHRQGSGELFF.